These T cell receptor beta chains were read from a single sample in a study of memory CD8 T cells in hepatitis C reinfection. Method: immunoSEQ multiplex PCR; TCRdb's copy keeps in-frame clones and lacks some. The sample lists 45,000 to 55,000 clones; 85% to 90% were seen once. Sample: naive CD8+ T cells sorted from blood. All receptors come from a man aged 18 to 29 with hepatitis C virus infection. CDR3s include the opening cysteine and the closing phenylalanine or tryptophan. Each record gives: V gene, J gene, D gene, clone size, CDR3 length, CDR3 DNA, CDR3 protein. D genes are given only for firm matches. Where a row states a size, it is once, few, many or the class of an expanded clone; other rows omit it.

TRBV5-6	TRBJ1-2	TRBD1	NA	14	TGTGCCAGCAGCTCGGGACAGGGAGAATATGGCTACACCTTC	CASSSGQGEYGYTF
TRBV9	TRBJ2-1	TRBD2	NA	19	TGTGCCAGCAGCGTAGAGGGGGGGACTAGCGGGAGCTCCTACAATGAGCAGTTCTTC	CASSVEGGTSGSSYNEQFF
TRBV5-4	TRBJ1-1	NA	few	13	TGTGCCAGCAGCTTGGCTGGCAACACTGAAGCTTTCTTT	CASSLAGNTEAFF
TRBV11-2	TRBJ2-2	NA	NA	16	TGTGCCAGCAGCTTAGATGCGCTAGGCGGGCCCGGGGAGCTGTTTTTT	CASSLDALGGPGELFF
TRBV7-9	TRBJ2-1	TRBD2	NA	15	TGTGCCAGCAGCACCGGACTAGCGGGGGGGGATGAGCAGTTCTTC	CASSTGLAGGDEQFF
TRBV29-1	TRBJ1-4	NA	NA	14	TGCAGCGTTGAAGTGGCGGGGGCTAATGAAAAACTGTTTTTT	CSVEVAGANEKLFF
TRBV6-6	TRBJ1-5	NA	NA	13	TGTGCCAGCAGTTACTCGGATCGGGATCCCCAGCATTTT	CASSYSDRDPQHF
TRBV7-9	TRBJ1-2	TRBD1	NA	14	TGTGCCAGCAGCAAAGCCGGGACAGGGAATGGCTACACCTTC	CASSKAGTGNGYTF
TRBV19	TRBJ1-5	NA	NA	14	TGTGCCAGTAGCTGGGGAGGGAGCAATCAGCCCCAGCATTTT	CASSWGGSNQPQHF
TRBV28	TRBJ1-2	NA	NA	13	TGTGCCAGCAGTTTTACGGTCAACTATGGCTACACCTTC	CASSFTVNYGYTF
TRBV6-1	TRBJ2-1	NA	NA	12	TGTGCCAGCAGTGTACCCGGGAATGAGCAGTTCTTC	CASSVPGNEQFF
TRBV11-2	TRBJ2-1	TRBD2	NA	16	TGTGCCAGCAGCCTTCTAGCGGGAGGGCCCGGCAATGAGCAGTTCTTC	CASSLLAGGPGNEQFF
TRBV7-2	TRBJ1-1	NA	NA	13	TGTGCCAGCAGCTCTATGGGGGGGACTGAAGCTTTCTTT	CASSSMGGTEAFF
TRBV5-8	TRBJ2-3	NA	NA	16	TGTGCCAGCAGCTCAGAAGGAGGACGGGGCACAGATACGCAGTATTTT	CASSSEGGRGTDTQYF
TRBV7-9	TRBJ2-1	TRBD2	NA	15	TGTGCCAGCAGCTCCGGACTAGCAGTCTACAATGAGCAGTTCTTC	CASSSGLAVYNEQFF
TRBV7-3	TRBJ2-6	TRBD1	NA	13	TGTGCCAGCAGCGCCGGGACAGGTAACGTCCTGACTTTC	CASSAGTGNVLTF
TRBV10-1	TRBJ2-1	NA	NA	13	TGCGCCAGCAGTGAGTCGCTTGAGCGGGAGCAGTTCTTC	CASSESLEREQFF
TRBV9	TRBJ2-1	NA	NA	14	TGTGCCAGCAGCTCAACAGGGATGGGCAATGAGCAGTTCTTC	CASSSTGMGNEQFF
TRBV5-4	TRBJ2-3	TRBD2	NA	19	TGTGCCAGCAGCTGGGACTTAGGGACTAGCGGGGGGGCTACAGATACGCAGTATTTT	CASSWDLGTSGGATDTQYF
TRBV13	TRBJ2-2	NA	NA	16	TGTGCCAGCAGCTTAGGGGTGACACAGATTCCCGGGGAGCTGTTTTTT	CASSLGVTQIPGELFF
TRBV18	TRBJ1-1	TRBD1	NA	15	TGTGCCAGCTCACCAGCGGACAGGACGAACACTGAAGCTTTCTTT	CASSPADRTNTEAFF
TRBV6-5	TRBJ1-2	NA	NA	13	TGTGCCAGCAGTTACTCGAGTGCCTATGGCTACACCTTC	CASSYSSAYGYTF
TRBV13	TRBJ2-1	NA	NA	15	TGTGCCAGCAGCCCCCCTAGGAGGGCCTACAATGAGCAGTTCTTC	CASSPPRRAYNEQFF
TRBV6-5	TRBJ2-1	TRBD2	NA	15	TGTGCCAGCAGATCCGGGACTAGCGGACACAATGAGCAGTTCTTC	CASRSGTSGHNEQFF